These T cell receptor beta chains were read from a single sample in a study of cytomegalovirus exposure and HLA in healthy donors. The assay was immunoSEQ multiplex PCR, and TCRdb's table has in-frame clones only and misses some. The repertoire table contains approximately 80,000 clones. The specimen was PBMCs. The receptors come from a woman in her 30s in good health and CMV-seronegative. CDR3s include the opening cysteine and the closing phenylalanine or tryptophan. D genes are given only for firm matches. Expanded clones are given a class, and other clones once, few, many or no size at all.

d_gene: TRBD1; v_gene: TRBV5-6; j_gene: TRBJ2-7; abundance: -; CDR3nt: TGTGCCAGCAGCTTGGCCGGGACAGGGGCGTACGAGCAGTACTTC; CDR3aa: CASSLAGTGAYEQYF
d_gene: -; v_gene: TRBV10-3; j_gene: TRBJ1-6; abundance: -; CDR3nt: TGTGCCATCAGTGAGGGGCTCAATTCACCCCTCCACTTT; CDR3aa: CAISEGLNSPLHF
d_gene: -; v_gene: TRBV5-1; j_gene: TRBJ1-4; abundance: -; CDR3nt: TGCGCCAGCAGCTTAACAGGGCCGCCTAATGAAAAACTGTTTTTT; CDR3aa: CASSLTGPPNEKLFF
d_gene: TRBD2; v_gene: TRBV19; j_gene: TRBJ2-1; abundance: -; CDR3nt: TGTGCCAGTAGGACTAGCGGGGACAATGAGCAGTTCTTC; CDR3aa: CASRTSGDNEQFF
d_gene: TRBD2; v_gene: TRBV5-1; j_gene: TRBJ2-1; abundance: -; CDR3nt: TGCGCCAGCAGCCCCGGGACTAGCTCAGGGGAGCAGTTCTTC; CDR3aa: CASSPGTSSGEQFF
d_gene: TRBD1; v_gene: TRBV19; j_gene: TRBJ1-6; abundance: -; CDR3nt: TGTGCCAGTAGTATAGTCCTTCGACAGGGGTTGGAGTCACCCCTCCACTTT; CDR3aa: CASSIVLRQGLESPLHF
d_gene: TRBD1; v_gene: TRBV6-6; j_gene: TRBJ2-7; abundance: -; CDR3nt: TGTGCCAGCAGTTACAGCGGACAGGGGGCGACCGTTCAATTTTACTTC; CDR3aa: CASSYSGQGATVQFYF
d_gene: TRBD1; v_gene: TRBV18; j_gene: TRBJ1-1; abundance: -; CDR3nt: TGTGCCAGCTCACCATGGGGGGCCGGGGACAGGGGGCCTGAAGCTTTCTTT; CDR3aa: CASSPWGAGDRGPEAFF
d_gene: -; v_gene: TRBV5-1; j_gene: TRBJ1-4; abundance: -; CDR3nt: TGCGCCAGCAGCGCCCCAGGGACAACTAATGAAAAACTGTTTTTT; CDR3aa: CASSAPGTTNEKLFF
d_gene: -; v_gene: TRBV29-1; j_gene: TRBJ2-7; abundance: -; CDR3nt: TGCAGCGTTCGGACTGGGGATCAGCAGTACTTC; CDR3aa: CSVRTGDQQYF
d_gene: TRBD1; v_gene: TRBV7-9; j_gene: TRBJ1-3; abundance: -; CDR3nt: TGTGCCAGCGGAATTCCTACAGGGGGCTCTGGAAACACCATATATTTT; CDR3aa: CASGIPTGGSGNTIYF
d_gene: -; v_gene: TRBV19; j_gene: TRBJ1-1; abundance: -; CDR3nt: TGTGCCAGTAGTATCACAGGGATTGGCACTGAAGCTTTCTTT; CDR3aa: CASSITGIGTEAFF
d_gene: -; v_gene: TRBV5-4; j_gene: TRBJ1-1; abundance: -; CDR3nt: TGTGCCAGCCGGCGGTTCGCCAACATGAACACTGAAGCTTTCTTT; CDR3aa: CASRRFANMNTEAFF
d_gene: -; v_gene: TRBV2; j_gene: TRBJ2-3; abundance: -; CDR3nt: TGTGCCAGCAGTGTCAGGGGCACAGATACGCAGTATTTT; CDR3aa: CASSVRGTDTQYF
d_gene: -; v_gene: TRBV5-1; j_gene: TRBJ1-2; abundance: -; CDR3nt: TGCGCCAGCAGCTATAATAGAAGGGACACCGTTTATGGCTACACCTTC; CDR3aa: CASSYNRRDTVYGYTF
d_gene: -; v_gene: TRBV27; j_gene: TRBJ1-2; abundance: -; CDR3nt: TGTGCCAGCAGAAGGGAGGGCTACACCTTC; CDR3aa: CASRREGYTF
d_gene: TRBD1; v_gene: TRBV10-3; j_gene: TRBJ2-7; abundance: medium-sized; CDR3nt: TGTGCCATCAGGGGGGGACAGGGCTTTGGTTACGAGCAGTACTTC; CDR3aa: CAIRGGQGFGYEQYF
d_gene: -; v_gene: TRBV27; j_gene: TRBJ2-3; abundance: -; CDR3nt: TGTGCCAGCAGTTTGGCTACAGGCACAGATACGCAGTATTTT; CDR3aa: CASSLATGTDTQYF
d_gene: -; v_gene: TRBV6-6; j_gene: TRBJ1-4; abundance: -; CDR3nt: TGTGCCAGCATGAGAGGGGGAGCTAATGAAAAACTGTTTTTT; CDR3aa: CASMRGGANEKLFF
d_gene: TRBD1; v_gene: TRBV19; j_gene: TRBJ2-4; abundance: -; CDR3nt: TGTGCCAGTAGTTCGGGGACAGGGTACGACATTCAGTACTTC; CDR3aa: CASSSGTGYDIQYF
d_gene: -; v_gene: TRBV6-5; j_gene: TRBJ1-1; abundance: -; CDR3nt: TGTGCCAGCAGTCCCCTAAGAGGGAACACTGAAGCTTTCTTT; CDR3aa: CASSPLRGNTEAFF
d_gene: TRBD1; v_gene: TRBV18; j_gene: TRBJ2-7; abundance: -; CDR3nt: TGTGCCAGCTCACCATTGGACAGGGTCATCGGAGGATTCTACGAGCAGTACTTC; CDR3aa: CASSPLDRVIGGFYEQYF
d_gene: -; v_gene: TRBV20-1; j_gene: TRBJ1-2; abundance: -; CDR3nt: TGCAGTGCTCGGGTGGGCTATGGCTACACCTTC; CDR3aa: CSARVGYGYTF
d_gene: TRBD2; v_gene: TRBV6-1; j_gene: TRBJ2-3; abundance: -; CDR3nt: TGTGCCAGCAGTGCGGGGGACGGGACTAGCGGGGCCGGAGGGGGAGATACGCAGTATTTT; CDR3aa: CASSAGDGTSGAGGGDTQYF
d_gene: -; v_gene: TRBV6-1; j_gene: TRBJ2-7; abundance: -; CDR3nt: TGTGCCAGCAGTGAAGTCAGAAACTACGAGCAGTACTTC; CDR3aa: CASSEVRNYEQYF
d_gene: -; v_gene: TRBV30; j_gene: TRBJ2-7; abundance: -; CDR3nt: TGTGCCTGGAGTGTAGGGAGAGGCTACGAGCAGTACTTC; CDR3aa: CAWSVGRGYEQYF
d_gene: -; v_gene: TRBV19; j_gene: TRBJ1-2; abundance: -; CDR3nt: TGTGCCAGTAGTATCGTCGGCGGACCTGGGGAGGGCTACACCTTC; CDR3aa: CASSIVGGPGEGYTF
d_gene: -; v_gene: TRBV5-6; j_gene: TRBJ1-5; abundance: -; CDR3nt: TGTGCCAGCATGGGGGGACGACAGACCAATCAGCCCCAGCATTTT; CDR3aa: CASMGGRQTNQPQHF
d_gene: -; v_gene: TRBV6-6; j_gene: TRBJ2-7; abundance: -; CDR3nt: TGTGCCAGCAGGCCCAGAGAGGGGGGGCTCTACGAGCAGTACTTC; CDR3aa: CASRPREGGLYEQYF
d_gene: -; v_gene: TRBV18; j_gene: TRBJ1-1; abundance: -; CDR3nt: TGTGCCAGCTCACTATACAGGGTCGTGAACACTGAAGCTTTCTTT; CDR3aa: CASSLYRVVNTEAFF
d_gene: -; v_gene: TRBV5-1; j_gene: TRBJ2-5; abundance: -; CDR3nt: TGCGCCAGCAGCTTGGCCCTGCAAGAGACCCAGTACTTC; CDR3aa: CASSLALQETQYF
d_gene: TRBD2; v_gene: TRBV29-1; j_gene: TRBJ2-7; abundance: -; CDR3nt: TGCAGCGTAGTACTAGCGGAGGGGTTGTACGAGCAGTACTTC; CDR3aa: CSVVLAEGLYEQYF
d_gene: TRBD1; v_gene: TRBV6-1; j_gene: TRBJ2-7; abundance: -; CDR3nt: TGTGCCAGCAGGCCACAGGGGGCGCAGGACTACGAGCAGTACTTC; CDR3aa: CASRPQGAQDYEQYF
d_gene: TRBD1; v_gene: TRBV30; j_gene: TRBJ1-4; abundance: -; CDR3nt: TGTGCCTGGTCGACAGGGTTAGATGAAAAACTGTTTTTT; CDR3aa: CAWSTGLDEKLFF
d_gene: -; v_gene: TRBV30; j_gene: TRBJ2-7; abundance: -; CDR3nt: TGTGCCTGCAATTGGGGCAGGGGTAGCTACGAGCAGTACTTC; CDR3aa: CACNWGRGSYEQYF
d_gene: -; v_gene: TRBV6-5; j_gene: TRBJ1-2; abundance: -; CDR3nt: TGTGCCAGCACCCCAAAGGGGACTAACTATGGCTACACCTTC; CDR3aa: CASTPKGTNYGYTF
d_gene: TRBD2; v_gene: TRBV19; j_gene: TRBJ2-1; abundance: -; CDR3nt: TGTGCCAGTAGTAGACTAGCGGGAGGAGATGAGCAGTTCTTC; CDR3aa: CASSRLAGGDEQFF
d_gene: TRBD1; v_gene: TRBV5-6; j_gene: TRBJ1-3; abundance: -; CDR3nt: TGTGCCAGCAGCCCCGGGACAGTGGGAAACACCATATATTTT; CDR3aa: CASSPGTVGNTIYF
d_gene: -; v_gene: TRBV4-1; j_gene: TRBJ2-6; abundance: -; CDR3nt: TGCGCCAGCAGCCAAGAAAACCCGGACAGCTTCTCTGGGGCCAACGTCCTGACTTTC; CDR3aa: CASSQENPDSFSGANVLTF
d_gene: -; v_gene: TRBV30; j_gene: TRBJ2-5; abundance: -; CDR3nt: TGTGCCTGGAGGAGTGGGAGAGAGACCCAGTACTTC; CDR3aa: CAWRSGRETQYF
d_gene: -; v_gene: TRBV19; j_gene: TRBJ1-5; abundance: -; CDR3nt: TGTGCCAGTAGCCCTTCTGAGTGGCAGCCCCAGCATTTT; CDR3aa: CASSPSEWQPQHF
d_gene: -; v_gene: TRBV7-9; j_gene: TRBJ2-1; abundance: -; CDR3nt: TGTGCCAGCAGCTTAGCCCAGGGGATTGAGCAGTTCTTC; CDR3aa: CASSLAQGIEQFF
d_gene: TRBD2; v_gene: TRBV7-6; j_gene: TRBJ2-1; abundance: -; CDR3nt: TGTGCCAGCAGCTTTATAGCGGGCTCTAACAATGAGCAGTTCTTC; CDR3aa: CASSFIAGSNNEQFF
d_gene: -; v_gene: TRBV27; j_gene: TRBJ2-7; abundance: -; CDR3nt: TGTGCCAGCAGTTTATCCTACAGGGTGATACCGTACGAGCAGTACTTC; CDR3aa: CASSLSYRVIPYEQYF